One T cell receptor beta chain is described in this entry. The antigen is undetermined. This sample is part of a study of T cell responses to AZD1222 COVID-19 vaccine. Study-level results: Close to half of all spike-specific TCRs reportedly target regions of the variants that are unmutated. Researchers report vaccine-associated CD4 TCRs spanning spike, with dominance at 160-218 and 743-854. Baseline seropositivity occurred in only a handful of AZD1222 recipients. A rise in Spike-specific TCR breadth and depth followed two AZD1222 doses.

TCRdb keeps only in-frame clones here, not all; method: immunoSEQ multiplex PCR. The sample has 100,000 to 150,000 clones, around 90% seen once. The sequence was obtained from an adult in good health. The sequences come from peripheral blood, collected on day 0 of AZD1222 vaccination.

The CDR3 region is CASSGGSYNEQFF. CDR3 nucleotides: TGTGCCAGCAGCGGGGGCTCCTACAATGAGCAGTTCTTC. The chain has TRBV9 and TRBJ2-1; D gene ambiguous. Trimming cost V 3 bases and J 0 bases, with 4 bases left between them. CDR1 SGDLS and CDR2 YYNGEE come from the germline V gene. This CDR3 has 13 residues.